The sequence of this T cell receptor beta chain was determined in a study of neoadjuvant anti-PD-1 for oral cavity cancer. At the level of the study: Non-progressing patients received a fourth nivolumab dose near day 43, then surgery on days 50-56.

These newly diagnosed stage II-IVA oral cavity squamous cell carcinoma patients had no prior systemic or radiation treatment. Blood cells were analyzed directly, without culture or expansion. In germline, CDR1 is SGHVS, CDR2 FQNEAQ. This CDR3 is 17 amino acids long. V shed 1 base and J shed 5 bases, with 20 bases lying between them. Most PBMC samples had 480 ng input DNA in six replicates. TCRdb's table, derived via immunoSEQ multiplex PCR, lists solely in-frame clones and lacks some. The sample holds about 15,000 clones, around two thirds seen once. The source was PBMCs, collected before nivolumab (anti-PD-1) treatment. This receptor was identified in a person aged 35-79 years with oral cavity squamous cell carcinoma. The chain employs TRBV7-8 and TRBJ2-5; D ambiguous. CDR3 protein: CASSLEFTTSVRETQYF. In DNA form, the CDR3 reads TGTGCCAGCAGCTTAGAGTTCACAACCAGTGTAAGGGAGACCCAGTACTTC.